This T cell receptor beta chain was identified during a study of blood T cell repertoires in COVID-19. Study background: Collection of acute and convalescent COVID-19 samples took place in the United States, Italy and Spain. From T cells, B-cell-depleted T cells, or PBMCs came the material, which was cDNA or gDNA.

In the authors' workflow: Amplifying reference gene primers gave estimates of nucleated cell counts. The table came from immunoSEQ multiplex PCR; TCRdb's copy has only in-frame clones and leaves some out. V, J and clone size were drawn from that table, and D and trimming were deduced from the DNA. The data hold 200,000 to 300,000 clones, with approximately 90% observed a single time. Germline V gives CDR1 MNHEY, CDR2 SVGAGI. V trimming: 9 bases; J trimming: 1 base; junction bases outside the gene matches: 4. The CDR3 length is 14 residues. The specimen was peripheral blood. The chain joins TRBV6-5 to TRBJ2-3; TRBD2 aligns across 10 bases. This TCR came from a man between 60 and 75 years old who had recovered from COVID-19. CDR3 nucleotides: TGTGCCAGTAAAACTAGCGGGGGCACAGATACGCAGTATTTT. Its protein is CASKTSGGTDTQYF.